These T cell receptor beta chains were read from a single sample in a study of T cell changes during pregnancy in multiple sclerosis. The data were produced by immunoSEQ multiplex PCR, yet TCRdb's version contains in-frame clones alone and is incomplete. The repertoire holds 70,000 to 75,000 clones, over 80% seen once, with under 3% in the top ten. This specimen consisted of peripheral blood, obtained before pregnancy. The source of these receptors is a female donor with multiple sclerosis, enrolled in a pregnancy study. Each CDR3 is given with its conserved first and last residue. The D gene is left open where the match is weak. Size is stated for part of the rows, as once, few or many counts, or as a class when the clone is expanded.

CDR3aa | CDR3nt | len | j_gene | d_gene | v_gene | abundance
CASSAYRNTGELFF | TGTGCCAGCAGTGCCTACAGGAACACCGGGGAGCTGTTTTTT | 14 | TRBJ2-2 | . | TRBV25-1 | .
CASSGTGMGNQPQHF | TGTGCCAGTAGTGGGACAGGGATGGGAAATCAGCCCCAGCATTTT | 15 | TRBJ1-5 | TRBD1 | TRBV19 | .
CASSLGAGTSAWGIYNEQFF | TGCGCCAGCAGCTTGGGGGCCGGGACAAGCGCCTGGGGGATTTACAATGAGCAGTTCTTC | 20 | TRBJ2-1 | . | TRBV5-1 | .
CSVRTGTSEQYF | TGCAGCGTCAGGACAGGAACTTCCGAGCAGTACTTC | 12 | TRBJ2-7 | TRBD1 | TRBV29-1 | .
CASAGRRVDEQFF | TGTGCCAGCGCGGGAAGGAGAGTGGATGAGCAGTTCTTC | 13 | TRBJ2-1 | . | TRBV28 | once
CASSGTLLRAFF | TGTGCCAGTTCCGGGACTCTGCTTCGAGCTTTCTTT | 12 | TRBJ1-1 | . | TRBV19 | .
CASSLGPGTDTQYF | TGTGCCAGCAGCTTAGGTCCGGGCACAGATACGCAGTATTTT | 14 | TRBJ2-3 | . | TRBV11-3 | .
CASSTFTAGELFF | TGTGCCAGCAGTACTTTCACGGCCGGGGAGCTGTTTTTT | 13 | TRBJ2-2 | . | TRBV27 | .
CSLDSYEQYF | TGCAGTTTAGACTCCTACGAGCAGTACTTC | 10 | TRBJ2-7 | . | TRBV20-1 | .
CASSLGTSSYEQYF | TGTGCCAGCAGCTTAGGGACTTCCTCCTACGAGCAGTACTTC | 14 | TRBJ2-7 | . | TRBV7-8 | .
CASSFLPREGFKETQYF | TGCGCCAGCAGCTTCCTCCCAAGGGAGGGCTTTAAAGAGACCCAGTACTTC | 17 | TRBJ2-5 | TRBD2 | TRBV5-1 | .
CASSQTTNTIYF | TGTGCCAGCAGCCAGACTACGAACACCATATATTTT | 12 | TRBJ1-3 | . | TRBV7-9 | .